Below, 31 T cell receptor beta chains from the same sample are listed, as sequenced in a study of CD8 T cells in ankylosing spondylitis. The study, taken as a whole, reports: A motif in TCR beta, a set of several highly homologous variants, appeared characteristic of ankylosing spondylitis blood.

TCRdb itself ran the 5' RACE reads through MiXCR, one entry per CDR3 protein. The repertoire includes about 750,000 distinct CDR3 sequences, around 17% of them detected once, and under 20% sits in the top ten. These receptors lack a known antigen. The source material was blood, either unsorted or a sorted T cell fraction (not recorded which). These receptors originate from a male donor with ankylosing spondylitis.

The chain couples TRBV29-1 to TRBJ2-7; 10 nucleotides agree with TRBD2. With 7 bases clipped from V and 2 bases from J, the junction kept 14 bases outside the gene matches. Germline CDR1 and CDR2: SQVTM and ANQGSEA. The CDR3 has 16 residues. The CDR3 loop reads CSAEVPSGGNPYEQYF. CDR3 nucleotides: TGCAGCGCTGAGGTTCCTAGCGGGGGCAATCCCTACGAGCAGTACTTC.

This clonotype was observed a few times. This chain links TRBV27 with TRBJ2-7; no definite D call. Germline CDR1 reads MNHEY; CDR2 reads SMNVEV (reference sequence). CDR3 length: 15 residues. The V end was cut by 5 bases, the J end by 3 bases, with 17 bases between. CDR3 coding DNA: TGTGCCAGCAGTCCCAGACCGAATTCCTACTACGAGCAGTACTTC. Translation gives CASSPRPNSYYEQYF.

This clonotype turned up a few times. The chain links TRBV6-1 to TRBJ2-5; tentative D call: TRBD1 (5 bases). The germline V and J ends were trimmed by 6 bases and 2 bases, with 13 bases remaining between them. There are 14 residues in the CDR3. The germline V gene has CDR1 MNHNS and CDR2 SASEGT. CDR3: CASSMWGSQETQYF. CDR3 in DNA: TGTGCCAGCAGCATGTGGGGCAGTCAAGAGACCCAGTACTTC.

This clonotype showed up just a few times. The V and J genes are TRBV21-1 and TRBJ1-5. TRBV21-1 is listed as a pseudogene. The CDR3 contains 15 residues. The chain's CDR3 is CASSILLLRSPPQHF. The CDR3, as DNA: TGTGCCAGCAGCATATTACTTCTTAGGAGCCCGCCCCAGCATTTT.

The chain employs TRBV6-1 and TRBJ2-7, with D uncertain. This CDR3 contains 14 residues. The germline V gene encodes CDR1 MNHNS and CDR2 SASEGT. V lost 7 bases and J lost 0, with 13 bases in between. The CDR3 DNA reads as TGTGCCAGCAATAGACGGCTGAGCTCCTACGAGCAGTACTTC. Residues: CASNRRLSSYEQYF.

In its sample, this clonotype was seen a few times. The chain uses TRBV5-1 and TRBJ2-4; 7 bases align to TRBD1. The V gene end was trimmed by 8 bases and the J gene end by 3 bases; junction bases not matched to a gene: 11. The CDR3 is made up of 15 amino acids. The germline V gene encodes CDR1 SGHRS and CDR2 YFSETQ. This CDR3 is CARVQGPLGKNIQYF. The CDR3, as DNA: TGCGCCAGGGTACAGGGGCCGTTGGGCAAAAACATTCAGTACTTC.

The chain joins TRBV20-1 to TRBJ1-1; D perhaps matches TRBD1 (6 bases). Trimming left V 1 base short and J 1 base short, with 13 bases between. This CDR3 comprises 15 residues. The germline CDR1 and CDR2 sequences are DFQATT and SNEGSKA (reference sequence). CDR3 in DNA: TGCAGTGCTAGAGCATTTGGAGGGGGGAACACTGAAGCTTTCTTT. This translates into CSARAFGGGNTEAFF.

This clonotype was found a few times. The rearrangement uses TRBV21-1 and TRBJ2-7; the tabulated D call, TRBD1, remains unverified against the DNA. TRBV21-1 constitutes a pseudogene. The CDR3 contains 11 residues. In nucleotides, the CDR3 is TGTGCCACCCAGGGGGCCTGCGAGCAGTACTTC. Residues: CATQGACEQYF.

The chain carries TRBV11-2 and TRBJ2-1; D not resolved. Trimming took off 3 bases at V and 7 bases at J, with 10 bases between the two ends. The CDR3 contains 13 residues. CDR1 and CDR2 from the germline V gene are SGHAT and FQNNGV. CDR3: CASSFEAFNEQFF. Written as DNA, the CDR3 is TGTGCCAGCAGCTTCGAGGCTTTTAATGAGCAGTTCTTC.

There are a few counts of this clonotype. J is TRBJ2-7 and V is TRBV13, with D uncertain. V was clipped by 2 bases and J by 3 bases, with 11 bases between them. Germline V gene data show CDR1 as PRHDT and CDR2 as FYEKMQ (reference sequence). This CDR3 is 14 amino acids long. The CDR3: CASSLREESYEQYF. The CDR3 coding sequence is TGTGCCAGCAGCTTAAGGGAAGAGAGCTACGAGCAGTACTTC. Full variable domain (outside the CDR3, taken from reference TRBV13 and TRBJ2-7): AAGVIQSPRHLIKEKRETATLKCYPIPRHDTVYWYQQGPGQDPQFLISFYEKMQSDKGSIPDRFSAQQFSDYHSELNMSSLELGDSALYFCASSLREESYEQYFGPGTRLTVT.

The V call is TRBV4-2, the J call TRBJ2-3; 7 bases are shared with TRBD2. This CDR3 comprises 14 residues. V lost 1 base, J lost 8 bases, and 6 bases stayed unmatched. Per germline, CDR1 LGHNA and CDR2 YNFKEQ. CDR3 coding DNA: TGTGCCAGCAGCCAAGGGCTAGCGGAGGCTACGCAGTATTTT. It encodes CASSQGLAEATQYF.

The DNA of the CDR3 is TGCAGTGCTAGTGGGACAGATAGCAATCAGCCCCAGCATTTT. Translating gives CSASGTDSNQPQHF. V is TRBV20-1 and J is TRBJ1-5, with 7 bases matching TRBD1. The CDR3 has 14 amino acids. Germline CDR1 is DFQATT and CDR2 is SNEGSKA (reference sequence). Trimming removed 3 bases from V and 0 bases from J; junction bases left unmatched: 2.

This clonotype was recorded a few times. The chain couples TRBV5-6 to TRBJ2-1, with D possibly being TRBD1 or TRBD2 (6 bases each). Trimming left V 0 bases short and J 3 bases short, with 10 bases between. Germline loops: CDR1 SGHDT, CDR2 YYEEEE. This CDR3 contains 15 residues. The DNA of the CDR3 is TGTGCCAGCAGCTTGGTCGGGGGCGACTACAATGAGCAGTTCTTC. Translated: CASSLVGGDYNEQFF.

The rearrangement uses TRBV24-1 and TRBJ1-5; TRBD1 is a possible D gene (6 bases). Trimming pared 0 bases from V and 0 bases from J, leaving 14 bases between. Looked up from germline, CDR1 is KGHDR and CDR2 is SFDVKD. This CDR3 contains 18 residues. The CDR3 DNA sequence: TGTGCCACCAGTGATTTGATCCCGGACAGACTTAGCAATCAGCCCCAGCATTTT. Protein product: CATSDLIPDRLSNQPQHF.

This clonotype was observed a handful of times. The CDR3 bases are TGCAGCGTGCCCCGTCGGGGCGGAGAGACCCAGTACTTC. Translated, it gives CSVPRRGGETQYF. The chain is built from TRBV29-1 and TRBJ2-5; D is tentatively TRBD1 or TRBD2 (5 bases each). With 6 bases removed from V and 4 bases from J, the gap between germline ends came to 15 bases. The CDR3 covers 13 residues. The germline V gene encodes CDR1 SQVTM and CDR2 ANQGSEA. Filled out from reference TRBV29-1 and TRBJ2-5, the complete variable domain reads SAVISQKPSRDICQRGTSLTIQCQVDSQVTMMFWYRQQPGQSLTLIATANQGSEATYESGFVIDKFPISRPNLTFSTLTVSNMSPEDSSIYLCSVPRRGGETQYFGPGTRLLVL.

This chain connects TRBV20-1 to TRBJ1-5; the match to TRBD1 covers 7 bases. The V gene's germline CDR1 is DFQATT and CDR2 SNEGSKA (reference sequence). The trim removed 1 base at V and 5 bases at J, leaving 11 bases unmatched. The CDR3 runs to 16 residues. CDR3: CSARVGRQGSDQPQHF. The CDR3 bases are TGCAGTGCTAGAGTAGGGCGACAGGGCTCGGATCAGCCCCAGCATTTT.

The V call is TRBV4-1, the J call TRBJ1-2; tentatively, D is TRBD1 (6 bases). Germline V lookup: CDR1 MGHRA, CDR2 YSYEKL. The CDR3 totals 16 residues. V was clipped by 0 bases and J by 5 bases, with 16 bases between them. CDR3 protein: CASSQDHDRPTYGYTF. CDR3 nucleotides: TGCGCCAGCAGCCAAGATCACGACAGGCCCACTTATGGCTACACCTTC.

This rearrangement joins TRBV10-2 to TRBJ2-2, with D possibly being TRBD1 or TRBD2 (6 bases each). The CDR3 runs to 14 residues. Trimming took 3 bases from V and 7 from J, leaving 12 bases between them. Germline-derived CDR1 and CDR2 are WSHSY and SAAADI. The CDR3 region is CASSDPGAGGELFF. The CDR3 nucleotides are TGCGCCAGCAGTGATCCGGGGGCAGGCGGGGAGCTGTTTTTT.

The J gene is TRBJ2-7, the V gene TRBV6-5, with D possibly matching TRBD2 (6 bases). Germline V gene sequence: CDR1 MNHEY, CDR2 SVGAGI. CDR3 size: 15 residues. V gave up 2 bases and J gave up 7 bases, with 18 bases separating them. This CDR3 is CASSYGLDVAGEQYF. In DNA, the CDR3 is TGTGCCAGCAGTTACGGGCTAGATGTCGCGGGGGAGCAGTACTTC.

This clonotype was counted between two and nine times. This rearrangement joins TRBV20-1 to TRBJ2-7; D possibly corresponds to TRBD2 (6 bases). Trimming took 1 base from V and 1 from J, leaving 8 bases between them. The CDR3 has 13 amino acids. Germline values: CDR1 DFQATT, CDR2 SNEGSKA (reference sequence). The CDR3 is CSARGGKSYEQYF. Written as DNA, the CDR3 is TGCAGTGCTAGAGGCGGGAAGTCCTACGAGCAGTACTTC.

The chain carries TRBV12-3 or TRBV12-4 and TRBJ1-2; D is possibly TRBD1 (5 bases). V was shortened by 6 bases and J by 4 bases, with 12 bases between the two germline ends. This CDR3 contains 13 residues. The CDR3 reads CASSPGRLYGYTF. DNA for the CDR3: TGTGCCAGCAGCCCGGGACGGCTCTATGGCTACACCTTC.

This clonotype was recorded a few times. V usage is TRBV28 and J usage is TRBJ1-5; maybe TRBD1 (6 bases). The CDR3 has 15 amino acids. Trimming pared 3 bases from V and 5 bases from J, leaving 14 bases between. The germline CDR1 and CDR2 sequences are MDHEN and SYDVKM. The CDR3 DNA follows: TGTGCCAGCAGTTTCCCGACAAGGGGGTATCAGCCCCAGCATTTT. This translates into CASSFPTRGYQPQHF. Combining the CDR3 with reference TRBV28 and TRBJ1-5 gives the whole variable domain DVKVTQSSRYLVKRTGEKVFLECVQDMDHENMFWYRQDPGLGLRLIYFSYDVKMKEKGDIPEGYSVSREKKERFSLILESASTNQTSMYLCASSFPTRGYQPQHFGDGTRLSIL.

The V call is TRBV5-1, the J call TRBJ2-5; 8 positions agree with TRBD2. This CDR3 spans 15 amino acids. V dropped 4 bases and J dropped 2; count of bases not matched to a gene: 7. Looked up from germline, CDR1 is SGHRS and CDR2 is YFSETQ. CDR3 nucleotide sequence: TGCGCCAGCAGCGTTGGGACTAGTACTCAAGAGACCCAGTACTTC. This gives the protein CASSVGTSTQETQYF.

This clonotype was picked up a small number of times. This sequence joins TRBV7-2 and TRBJ2-5; TRBD1 might be the D (7 bases). V lost 9 bases, J lost 1 base, and 9 bases lay in between. The CDR3 sequence is 12 residues long. The V gene's germline CDR1 is SGHTA and CDR2 FQGNSA. The CDR3 region has the DNA TGTGCCAGTCAGGGGGGCCAAGAGACCCAGTACTTC. Its protein product is CASQGGQETQYF.

V usage is TRBV9 and J usage is TRBJ2-3; 7 bases align to TRBD2. Trimming cost V 4 bases and J 3 bases; bases outside gene matches: 11. This CDR3 spans 16 amino acids. Germline V gives CDR1 SGDLS, CDR2 YYNGEE. As DNA, the CDR3 is TGTGCCAGCAGCCACTATGGACGGCGGGGGACAGATACGCAGTATTTT. It translates to CASSHYGRRGTDTQYF. The variable domain in full, with the rest retrieved from reference TRBV9 and TRBJ2-3, is DSGVTQTPKHLITATGQRVTLRCSPRSGDLSVYWYQQSLDQGLQFLIQYYNGEERAKGNILERFSAQQFPDLHSELNLSSLELGDSALYFCASSHYGRRGTDTQYFGPGTRLTVL.

This clonotype was counted many times. This chain uses TRBV2 with TRBJ1-1, with no clear D. From germline, CDR1 is SNHLY and CDR2 FYNNEI. Deletions cut 8 bases from V and 5 bases from J, with 9 bases between. The CDR3 has 11 amino acids. CDR3 bases: TGTGCCAGCCTCGAGAGGACTGAAGCTTTCTTT. It translates to CASLERTEAFF.

This clonotype has a handful of counts. The J gene is TRBJ2-5, the V gene TRBV20-1, with 11 nucleotides matching TRBD2. Unmatched junction bases numbered 1, after V lost 5 bases and J lost 2 bases. This CDR3 spans 13 amino acids. The germline gives CDR1 DFQATT, CDR2 SNEGSKA (reference sequence). For the CDR3, the DNA is TGCAGTGCTGGGACTAGCGGACAAGAGACCCAGTACTTC. This gives the protein CSAGTSGQETQYF.

In its sample, this clonotype was seen many times. The chain uses TRBV4-1 and TRBJ2-3; no reliable D call. This CDR3 comprises 12 residues. V was pared by 0 bases and J by 12 bases, with 10 bases between. From germline, CDR1 is MGHRA and CDR2 YSYEKL. The CDR3 region is CASSQDTRGQYF. CDR3 nucleotides: TGCGCCAGCAGCCAAGACACCCGTGGTCAGTATTTT.

This clonotype was picked up a small number of times. The chain carries TRBV7-9 and TRBJ1-1; D gene ambiguous. The CDR3 covers 17 residues. Germline loops: CDR1 SEHNR, CDR2 FQNEAQ (reference sequence). Trimming cost V 4 bases and J 1 base, with 19 bases left between them. The CDR3 protein is CASSSPERAAGNTEAFF. CDR3 coding DNA: TGTGCCAGCAGCTCACCCGAACGGGCAGCCGGGAACACTGAAGCTTTCTTT. Drawing the rest from reference TRBV7-9 and TRBJ1-1, the complete variable domain is DTGVSQNPRHKITKRGQNVTFRCDPISEHNRLYWYRQTLGQGPEFLTYFQNEAQLEKSRLLSDRFSAERPKGSFSTLEIQRTEQGDSAMYLCASSSPERAAGNTEAFFGQGTRLTVV.

This clonotype was observed a few times. The V and J genes are TRBV12-3 or TRBV12-4 and TRBJ2-7; D possibly uses TRBD1 or TRBD2 (5 bases each). The CDR3 spans 15 residues. V was shortened by 4 bases and J by 1 base, with 14 bases between the two germline ends. CDR3 region: CASSYSRDGSYEQYF. In DNA, the CDR3 is TGTGCCAGCAGTTACTCCAGGGACGGTTCCTACGAGCAGTACTTC.

This clonotype was seen many times. The rearrangement links TRBV27 to TRBJ2-4; 7 bases are a match to TRBD1. Germline CDR1 reads MNHEY; CDR2 reads SMNVEV (reference sequence). V shed 6 bases and J 1 base; nucleotides not matched to a gene: 9. This CDR3 is built from 16 residues. The CDR3 protein is CASSTTGDGAKNIQYF. The DNA of the CDR3 is TGTGCCAGCAGCACCACAGGGGATGGGGCCAAAAACATTCAGTACTTC.